These 9 T cell receptor beta chains came from one sample sequenced in a study of shared clonotypes between healthy human individuals. TCRdb's copy holds only in-frame clones and misses some; the assay was immunoSEQ multiplex PCR. The sample contains about 730,000 clones, 72% of which appear only once. The sequencing sample was made of memory CD4+ T cells sorted from blood. Subset of the sample: CD45RA-negative fraction. These receptors all come from a woman aged 25 to 39 in good health.

This clone was seen a handful of times. The chain carries TRBV7-2 and TRBJ2-3; tentative D call: TRBD2 (6 bases). Trimming took 5 bases from V and 8 from J, leaving 14 bases between them. Germline V lookup: CDR1 SGHTA, CDR2 FQGNSA. The CDR3 is made up of 13 amino acids. The CDR3 region is CASSRDWQGTQYF. The CDR3 region has the DNA TGTGCCAGCAGCCGGGACTGGCAGGGTACGCAGTATTTT.

This clone was detected only a few times. Additional DNA sequences in this sample encode the identical CDR3. This sequence joins TRBV18 and TRBJ1-2, with D perhaps matching TRBD1 (5 bases). In germline, CDR1 is KGHSH, CDR2 LQKENI. V lost 2 bases to trimming and J lost 0 bases, with 7 bases between them. The CDR3 runs to 14 residues. CDR3 residues: CASSPDSTNYGYTF. The CDR3 nucleotides are TGTGCCAGCTCACCAGACAGCACTAACTATGGCTACACCTTC.

The rearrangement joins TRBV27 to TRBJ2-1; D possibly uses TRBD1 or TRBD2 (6 bases each). The CDR3 spans 17 residues. V was pared by 5 bases and J by 4 bases, with 21 bases between. Germline CDR1 reads MNHEY; CDR2 reads SMNVEV (reference sequence). In DNA form, the CDR3 reads TGTGCCAGCAGTCCGAAACAGGGTCCTGGGGGGTACAATGAGCAGTTCTTC. This gives the protein CASSPKQGPGGYNEQFF.

A single count supports this clone. V and J are TRBV9 and TRBJ2-3; weak D call: TRBD2 (5 bases). Germline CDR1 is SGDLS and CDR2 is YYNGEE. Trimming removed 1 base from V and 4 bases from J, with 13 bases in between. The CDR3 runs 15 residues. As DNA, the CDR3 is TGTGCCAGCAGCGTAACGGGATCAAGGGCAGATACGCAGTATTTT. It is translated as CASSVTGSRADTQYF.

The chain carries TRBV4-2 and TRBJ2-7, with 7 bases that match TRBD2. J was trimmed by 3 bases and V by 5 bases; bases with no gene match: 10. CDR1 is LGHNA and CDR2 is YNFKEQ in the germline V gene. The CDR3 totals 15 residues. The DNA for the CDR3 is TGTGCCAGCAGCTTATTAGCGGGCCTCTTCTACGAGCAGTACTTC. Translating it yields CASSLLAGLFYEQYF.

This rearrangement joins TRBV10-2 to TRBJ2-1; TRBD2 agrees at 8 bases. This CDR3 comprises 17 residues. Germline V gene lookup returns CDR1 WSHSY and CDR2 SAAADI. The V and J ends lost 2 bases and 7 bases, in that order; junction bases with no gene match: 13. CDR3 region: CASSEIWTGGPYNEQFF. For the CDR3, the DNA is TGCGCCAGCAGTGAGATCTGGACGGGAGGGCCGTATAATGAGCAGTTCTTC.

Comment on this clone: Additional DNA sequences in this sample encode the identical CDR3. The V call is TRBV5-1, the J call TRBJ1-5, with unresolved D. The CDR3 loop spans 13 amino acids. Germline V gene lookup returns CDR1 SGHRS and CDR2 YFSETQ. Trimming removed 0 bases at V and 5 bases at J, with 6 bases between. CDR3 DNA sequence: TGCGCCAGCAGCTTGGGGCGAGATCAGCCCCAGCATTTT. Protein product: CASSLGRDQPQHF.

This clone was seen a handful of times. This chain uses TRBV11-2 with TRBJ2-7, with 11 bases fitting TRBD2. This CDR3 spans 19 amino acids. CDR1 and CDR2 (germline): SGHAT, FQNNGV. The V segment lost 5 bases and the J segment 3 bases; nucleotides outside the gene matches: 18. The CDR3 reads CASSKRLAGTFSTVYEQYF. The CDR3 DNA sequence: TGTGCCAGCAGCAAACGACTAGCGGGGACCTTTTCTACAGTCTACGAGCAGTACTTC.

The rearrangement uses TRBV10-3 and TRBJ1-2; 7 bases match TRBD1. Germline lookup yields CDR1 ENHRY and CDR2 SYGVKD. The CDR3 consists of 14 residues. The V gene end was trimmed by 4 bases and the J gene end by 5 bases; junction bases not matched to a gene: 7. CDR3 bases: TGTGCCATCAGTGGACAGGGAGAGAGGTATGGCTACACCTTC. Translated, it gives CAISGQGERYGYTF.